This is a list of T cell receptor beta chains from one sample in a study of cytomegalovirus exposure and HLA in healthy donors. Produced via immunoSEQ multiplex PCR; TCRdb's table is partial and in-frame only. The table includes about 160,000 clones, less than 90% detected once. Sequenced input: PBMCs. These receptors were collected from a man aged 25-45 years in good health and CMV-seronegative. Each CDR3 is given with its conserved first and last residue. D genes are given only for firm matches. Clone size is given for some rows only: seen once, a few or many times, or a class if the clone is expanded.

v_call: TRBV10-3; d_call: .; clone_size: .; cdr3_length: 15; j_call: TRBJ1-2; cdr3_nt: TGTGCCATCAGTGAAGAGTGGGACAAGTTATATGGCTACACCTTC; cdr3_aa: CAISEEWDKLYGYTF
v_call: TRBV29-1; d_call: .; clone_size: once; cdr3_length: 12; j_call: TRBJ1-2; cdr3_nt: TGCAGCACAACAAGACAGAACTATGGCTACACCTTC; cdr3_aa: CSTTRQNYGYTF
v_call: TRBV5-1; d_call: .; clone_size: .; cdr3_length: 14; j_call: TRBJ1-2; cdr3_nt: TGCGCCAGCAGCTCTGGAGGGGAGGGCTATGGCTACACCTTC; cdr3_aa: CASSSGGEGYGYTF
v_call: TRBV6-5; d_call: TRBD2; clone_size: few; cdr3_length: 16; j_call: TRBJ2-3; cdr3_nt: TGTGCCAGCAGTTACGGAGCGGGAGGGGGGCCCGATACGCAGTATTTT; cdr3_aa: CASSYGAGGGPDTQYF
v_call: TRBV7-2; d_call: TRBD1; clone_size: .; cdr3_length: 15; j_call: TRBJ1-2; cdr3_nt: TGTGCCAGCAAGACCACATCCGGGACAGCGGTTCCCTACACCTTC; cdr3_aa: CASKTTSGTAVPYTF
v_call: TRBV7-9; d_call: TRBD2; clone_size: .; cdr3_length: 16; j_call: TRBJ2-3; cdr3_nt: TGTGCCAGCAGCTTAGGACTAGCGGAGAACACAGATACGCAGTATTTT; cdr3_aa: CASSLGLAENTDTQYF
v_call: TRBV10-3; d_call: TRBD2; clone_size: .; cdr3_length: 17; j_call: TRBJ2-1; cdr3_nt: TGTGCCCTCCGGCCGGGACATCCGGGACTAGCGGGAGGGGAGCAGTTCTTC; cdr3_aa: CALRPGHPGLAGGEQFF
v_call: TRBV15; d_call: .; clone_size: .; cdr3_length: 16; j_call: TRBJ1-1; cdr3_nt: TGTGCCACATCCCCCGGGGTCGATTTTTCGAACACTGAAGCTTTCTTT; cdr3_aa: CATSPGVDFSNTEAFF
v_call: TRBV27; d_call: .; clone_size: .; cdr3_length: 16; j_call: TRBJ2-1; cdr3_nt: TGTGCCAGCAGTTTATCGTCTAGCCTCGGTTCGAATGAGCAGTTCTTC; cdr3_aa: CASSLSSSLGSNEQFF
v_call: TRBV2; d_call: .; clone_size: .; cdr3_length: 13; j_call: TRBJ2-1; cdr3_nt: TGTGGGTCAGGAGGGGGCATTTACAATGAGCAGTTCTTC; cdr3_aa: CGSGGGIYNEQFF
v_call: TRBV15; d_call: TRBD1; clone_size: .; cdr3_length: 17; j_call: TRBJ1-1; cdr3_nt: TGTGCCACCAGCCAGAGATTAGTAGGGGGCATGAACACTGAAGCTTTCTTT; cdr3_aa: CATSQRLVGGMNTEAFF
v_call: TRBV5-1; d_call: TRBD1; clone_size: .; cdr3_length: 18; j_call: TRBJ2-1; cdr3_nt: TGCGCCAGCAGCGACAGGGGTCCATCTCCGGGAGTATACAATGAGCAGTTCTTC; cdr3_aa: CASSDRGPSPGVYNEQFF
v_call: TRBV4-2; d_call: .; clone_size: .; cdr3_length: 15; j_call: TRBJ1-4; cdr3_nt: TGTGCCAGCAGCCAAGAATCGGGGTTAGGGGAAAAACTGTTTTTT; cdr3_aa: CASSQESGLGEKLFF
v_call: TRBV27; d_call: .; clone_size: .; cdr3_length: 14; j_call: TRBJ1-6; cdr3_nt: TGTGCCAGCACGTTTAAAGGGGGTTGGTCACCCCTCCACTTT; cdr3_aa: CASTFKGGWSPLHF
v_call: TRBV6-5; d_call: TRBD2; clone_size: .; cdr3_length: 15; j_call: TRBJ2-7; cdr3_nt: TGTGCCAGCAGTTCCCGGGGAGGGAGTAGCTACGAGCAGTACTTC; cdr3_aa: CASSSRGGSSYEQYF
v_call: TRBV7-9; d_call: .; clone_size: .; cdr3_length: 15; j_call: TRBJ1-2; cdr3_nt: TGTGCCAGCAGCTTGGGGCGGGGGGCGGCTTTGGGCTACACCTTC; cdr3_aa: CASSLGRGAALGYTF
v_call: TRBV7-2; d_call: .; clone_size: .; cdr3_length: 15; j_call: TRBJ2-7; cdr3_nt: TGTGCCAGCAGCTTAGCGGCGGGTGATACCTACGAGCAGTACTTC; cdr3_aa: CASSLAAGDTYEQYF
v_call: TRBV7-2; d_call: .; clone_size: .; cdr3_length: 13; j_call: TRBJ1-6; cdr3_nt: TGTGCCAGCAGCTTCTCCTACGGGTCACCCCTCCACTTT; cdr3_aa: CASSFSYGSPLHF
v_call: TRBV19; d_call: .; clone_size: .; cdr3_length: 13; j_call: TRBJ1-1; cdr3_nt: TGTGCCAGTAGTATTTGGGGCGGCGCTGAAGCTTTCTTT; cdr3_aa: CASSIWGGAEAFF
v_call: TRBV25-1; d_call: .; clone_size: .; cdr3_length: 13; j_call: TRBJ1-2; cdr3_nt: TGTGCCAGCAGTAGTCTATTTAACTATGGCTACACCTTC; cdr3_aa: CASSSLFNYGYTF